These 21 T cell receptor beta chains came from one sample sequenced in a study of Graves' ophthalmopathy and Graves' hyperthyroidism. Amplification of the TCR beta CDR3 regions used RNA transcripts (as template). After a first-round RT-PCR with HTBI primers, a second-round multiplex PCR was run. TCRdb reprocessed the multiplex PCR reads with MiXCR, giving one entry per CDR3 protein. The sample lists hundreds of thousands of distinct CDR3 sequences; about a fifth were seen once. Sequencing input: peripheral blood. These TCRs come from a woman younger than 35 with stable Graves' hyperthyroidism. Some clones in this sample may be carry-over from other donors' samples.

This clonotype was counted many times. CDR3 protein: CASSFVVRAAGVQETQYF. Here the CDR3 DNA reads TGTGCCAGCAGCTTCGTAGTTAGGGCAGCGGGGGTACAAGAGACCCAGTACTTC. The rearrangement joins TRBV11-1 to TRBJ2-5; 8 bases match TRBD2. CDR1 is SGHAT, CDR2 FQDESV, per germline (reference sequence). The V gene end was trimmed by 3 bases and the J gene end by 2 bases; junction bases not matched to a gene: 14. CDR3 length equals 18 residues. Full variable domain (remainder filled in from reference TRBV11-1 and TRBJ2-5): EAEVAQSPRYKITEKSQAVAFWCDPISGHATLYWYRQILGQGPELLVQFQDESVVDDSQLPKDRFSAERLKGVDSTLKIQPAELGDSAMYLCASSFVVRAAGVQETQYFGPGTRLLVL.

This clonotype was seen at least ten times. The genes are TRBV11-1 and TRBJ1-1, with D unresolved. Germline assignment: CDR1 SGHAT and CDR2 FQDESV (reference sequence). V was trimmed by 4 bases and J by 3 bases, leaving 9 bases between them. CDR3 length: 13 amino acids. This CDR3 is CASSSQEHTEAFF. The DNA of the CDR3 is TGTGCCAGCAGCTCCCAGGAGCACACTGAAGCTTTCTTT.

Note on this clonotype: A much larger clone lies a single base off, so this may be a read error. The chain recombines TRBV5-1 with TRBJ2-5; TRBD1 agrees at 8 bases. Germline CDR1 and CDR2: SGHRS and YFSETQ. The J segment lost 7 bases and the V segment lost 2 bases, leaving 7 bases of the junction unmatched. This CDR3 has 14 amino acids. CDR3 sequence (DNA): TGCGCCAGCAGCTTCAGGGGGCAAGGAGCGACCCAGTACTTC. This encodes CASSFRGQGATQYF. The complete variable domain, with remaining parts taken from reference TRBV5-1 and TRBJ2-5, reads KAGVTQTPRYLIKTRGQQVTLSCSPISGHRSVSWYQQTPGQGLQFLFEYFSETQRNKGNFPGRFSGRQFSNSRSEMNVSTLELGDSALYLCASSFRGQGATQYFGPGTRLLVL.

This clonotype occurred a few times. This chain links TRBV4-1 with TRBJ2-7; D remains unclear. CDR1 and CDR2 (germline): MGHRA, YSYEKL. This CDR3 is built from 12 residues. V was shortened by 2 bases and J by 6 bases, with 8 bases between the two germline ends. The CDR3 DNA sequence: TGCGCCAGCAGCCAACCCCTTGCCGAGCAGTACTTC. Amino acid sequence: CASSQPLAEQYF.

The CDR3 nucleotides read TGCGCCAGCAGCATGACAGGGAGTGACACTGAAGCTTTCTTT. Its translation is CASSMTGSDTEAFF. The rearrangement uses TRBV5-1 and TRBJ1-1, with TRBD1 matching over 7 bases. Germline V gene sequence: CDR1 SGHRS, CDR2 YFSETQ. This CDR3 comprises 14 residues. Unmatched junction bases numbered 6, after V lost 4 bases and J lost 3 bases.

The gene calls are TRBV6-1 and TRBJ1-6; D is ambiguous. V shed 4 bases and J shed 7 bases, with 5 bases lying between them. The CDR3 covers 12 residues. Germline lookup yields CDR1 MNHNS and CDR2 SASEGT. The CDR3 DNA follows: TGTGCCAGCAGTGCCAGCAATTCACCCCTCCACTTT. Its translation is CASSASNSPLHF.

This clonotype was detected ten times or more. As DNA, the CDR3 is TGTGCCAGCAGTAAACCGGACAGGAAAGAGACCCAGTACTTC. It yields the protein CASSKPDRKETQYF. This chain uses TRBV12-3 or TRBV12-4 with TRBJ2-5; 7 positions agree with TRBD1. The CDR3 consists of 14 residues. With 5 bases clipped from V and 3 bases from J, the junction kept 6 bases outside the gene matches.

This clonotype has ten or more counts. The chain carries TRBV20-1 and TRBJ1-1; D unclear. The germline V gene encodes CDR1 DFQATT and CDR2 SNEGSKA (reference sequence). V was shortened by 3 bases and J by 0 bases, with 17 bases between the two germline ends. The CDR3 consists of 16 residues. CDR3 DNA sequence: TGCAGTGCTAGGACTCGCCCAGTTGTCTTGAACACTGAAGCTTTCTTT. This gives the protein CSARTRPVVLNTEAFF.

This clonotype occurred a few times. The CDR3 reads CASSLSTGIGTEAFF. The CDR3 region has the DNA TGTGCCAGTAGTCTATCGACAGGGATCGGCACTGAAGCTTTCTTT. J is TRBJ1-1 and V is TRBV19; 7 nucleotides match TRBD1. Germline values: CDR1 LNHDA, CDR2 SQIVND (reference sequence). J was trimmed by 4 bases and V by 5 bases; bases with no gene match: 10. This CDR3 contains 15 residues.

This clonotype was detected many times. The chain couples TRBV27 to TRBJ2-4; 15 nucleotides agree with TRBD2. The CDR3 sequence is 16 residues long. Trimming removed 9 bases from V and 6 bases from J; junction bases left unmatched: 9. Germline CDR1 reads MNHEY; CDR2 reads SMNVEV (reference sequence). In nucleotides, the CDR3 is TGTGCCAGTAACCTCCCGGGACTAGCGGGAGGAAACATTCAGTACTTC. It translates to CASNLPGLAGGNIQYF.

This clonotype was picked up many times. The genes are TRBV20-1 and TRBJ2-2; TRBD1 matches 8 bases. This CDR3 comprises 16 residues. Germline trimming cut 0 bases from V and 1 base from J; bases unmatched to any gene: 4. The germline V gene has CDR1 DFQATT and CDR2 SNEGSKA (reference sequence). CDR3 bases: TGCAGTGCTAGAGAATCCGGGACAGGGAACACCGGGGAGCTGTTTTTT. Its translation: CSARESGTGNTGELFF.

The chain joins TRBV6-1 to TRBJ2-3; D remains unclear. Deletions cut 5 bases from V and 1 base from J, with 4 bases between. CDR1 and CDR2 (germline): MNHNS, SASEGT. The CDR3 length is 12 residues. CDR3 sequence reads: CASSTRTDTQYF. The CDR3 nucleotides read TGTGCCAGCAGTACCCGCACAGATACGCAGTATTTT.

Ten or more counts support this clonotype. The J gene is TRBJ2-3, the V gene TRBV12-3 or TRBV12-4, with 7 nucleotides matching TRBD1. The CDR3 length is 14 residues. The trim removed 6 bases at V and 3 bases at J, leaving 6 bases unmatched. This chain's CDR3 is CASSFGTATDTQYF. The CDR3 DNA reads TGTGCCAGCAGCTTTGGGACAGCGACAGATACGCAGTATTTT.

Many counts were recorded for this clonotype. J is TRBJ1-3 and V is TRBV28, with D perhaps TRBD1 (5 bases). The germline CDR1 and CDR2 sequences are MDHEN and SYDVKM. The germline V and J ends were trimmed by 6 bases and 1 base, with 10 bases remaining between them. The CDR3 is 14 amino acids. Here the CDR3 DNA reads TGTGCCAGCAGGGGACGTGGGTCTGGAAACACCATATATTTT. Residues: CASRGRGSGNTIYF. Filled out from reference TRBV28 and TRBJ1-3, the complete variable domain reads DVKVTQSSRYLVKRTGEKVFLECVQDMDHENMFWYRQDPGLGLRLIYFSYDVKMKEKGDIPEGYSVSREKKERFSLILESASTNQTSMYLCASRGRGSGNTIYFGEGSWLTVV.

The CDR3 coding sequence is TGTGCCAGCAGTCCTCAATTACTAGAGACCCAGTACTTC. Translating gives CASSPQLLETQYF. J is TRBJ2-5 and V is TRBV12-3 or TRBV12-4, with D unresolved. The CDR3 contains 13 residues. The V gene lost 5 bases and the J gene lost 4 bases, with 11 bases spanning the gap.

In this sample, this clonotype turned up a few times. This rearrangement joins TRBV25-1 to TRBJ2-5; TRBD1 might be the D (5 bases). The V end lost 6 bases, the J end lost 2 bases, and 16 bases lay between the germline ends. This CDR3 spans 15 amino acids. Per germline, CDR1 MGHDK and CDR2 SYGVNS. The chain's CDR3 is CASRRSQGEQETQYF. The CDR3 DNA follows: TGTGCCAGCAGGCGATCACAAGGGGAACAAGAGACCCAGTACTTC.

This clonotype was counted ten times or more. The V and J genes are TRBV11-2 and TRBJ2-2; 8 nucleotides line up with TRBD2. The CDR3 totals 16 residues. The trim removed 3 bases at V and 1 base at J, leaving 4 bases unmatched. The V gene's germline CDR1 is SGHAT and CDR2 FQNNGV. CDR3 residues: CASSFTGTRNTGELFF. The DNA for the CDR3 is TGTGCCAGCAGCTTTACCGGGACTAGGAACACCGGGGAGCTGTTTTTT.

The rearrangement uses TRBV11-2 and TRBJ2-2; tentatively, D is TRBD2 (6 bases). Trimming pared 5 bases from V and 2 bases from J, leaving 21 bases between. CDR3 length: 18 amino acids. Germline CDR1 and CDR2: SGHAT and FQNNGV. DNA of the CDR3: TGTGCCAGCAGCCCCAGACCCCCTAGCGTGGGTAACACCGGGGAGCTGTTTTTT. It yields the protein CASSPRPPSVGNTGELFF.

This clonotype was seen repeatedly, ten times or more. CDR3 DNA: TGTGCCAGCAGCTTACCGACGGGGCTCTATGAGGACACCATATATTTT. It specifies CASSLPTGLYEDTIYF. The gene calls are TRBV11-1 and TRBJ1-3, with D possibly TRBD1 on 5 matching bases. Trimming removed 2 bases at V and 8 bases at J, with 19 bases between. Germline V CDR1 and CDR2: SGHAT, FQDESV (reference sequence). This CDR3 comprises 16 residues.

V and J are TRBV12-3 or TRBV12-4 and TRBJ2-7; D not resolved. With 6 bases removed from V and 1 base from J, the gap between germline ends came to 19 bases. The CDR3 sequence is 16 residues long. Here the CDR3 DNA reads TGTGCCAGCAGCCAACTTAGGACGCCACTATCCTACGAGCAGTACTTC. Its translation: CASSQLRTPLSYEQYF.

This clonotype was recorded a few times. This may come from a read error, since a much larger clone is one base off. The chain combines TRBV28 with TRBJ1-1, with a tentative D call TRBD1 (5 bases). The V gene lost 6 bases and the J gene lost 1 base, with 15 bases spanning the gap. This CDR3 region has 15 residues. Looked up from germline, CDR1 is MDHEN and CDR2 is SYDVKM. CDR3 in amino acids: CASSGWGRTNTEAFF. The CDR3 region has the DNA TGTGCCAGCAGCGGGTGGGGCAGGACGAACACTGAAGCTTTCTTT.